The entry below gives a single TCR beta chain sequence along with its context. No antigen is known for it. This sample was included in a study of early T cells in non-severe SARS-CoV-2 infection. Study-wide context: Chains were not paired, and sequencing was done on bulk RNA from unsorted whole blood. Study-wide points: VDJdb-based matching was biased toward anti-spike CD8 responses and missed private and CD4 specificities.

Attachment of unique molecular identifiers to individual cDNA molecules was performed. One entry per CDR3 protein results from TCRdb running MiXCR on the 5' RACE reads. The top ten hold about 7.7% of the sample, which has some 61,000 distinct CDR3 sequences, around 13% seen once. Per the germline V gene, CDR1 is DFQATT and CDR2 is SNEGSKA (reference sequence). The V end was cut by 4 bases, the J end by 1 base, with 10 bases between. The CDR3 covers 13 residues. The genes are TRBV20-1 and TRBJ1-1; D is perhaps TRBD1 (5 bases). This receptor was obtained from an adult who was a healthcare worker with PCR-confirmed SARS-CoV-2 infection or an uninfected control (not recorded which). Sequenced: whole blood. CDR3 amino acids: CSAIPGPNTEAFF. CDR3 nucleotides: TGCAGTGCTATTCCAGGGCCGAACACTGAAGCTTTCTTT.